Included here is one T cell receptor beta chain sequence, with context. In the authors' workflow: Using reference gene primer amplification, nucleated cell counts were estimated. Sequencing used immunoSEQ multiplex PCR; TCRdb keeps in-frame clones, though not all of them. V, J and clone size were drawn from that table, and D and trimming were deduced from the DNA. The sample carries tens of thousands of clones, approximately 80% recorded once. The record originates from a study of blood T cell repertoires in COVID-19. The CDR3 extends over 13 amino acids. The V gene end was trimmed by 5 bases and the J gene end by 4 bases; junction bases not matched to a gene: 3. Per germline, CDR1 LGHDT and CDR2 YNNKEL (reference sequence).

The source material was peripheral blood. The chain employs TRBV3-1 (or the pseudogene TRBV3-2) and TRBJ2-7; 9 bases line up with TRBD2. The source of this sequence is a human donor in a cohort sampled during active or convalescent COVID-19. The chain's CDR3 is CASSATSGYEQYF. CDR3 nucleotides: TGTGCCAGCAGCGCGACTAGCGGATACGAGCAGTACTTC.